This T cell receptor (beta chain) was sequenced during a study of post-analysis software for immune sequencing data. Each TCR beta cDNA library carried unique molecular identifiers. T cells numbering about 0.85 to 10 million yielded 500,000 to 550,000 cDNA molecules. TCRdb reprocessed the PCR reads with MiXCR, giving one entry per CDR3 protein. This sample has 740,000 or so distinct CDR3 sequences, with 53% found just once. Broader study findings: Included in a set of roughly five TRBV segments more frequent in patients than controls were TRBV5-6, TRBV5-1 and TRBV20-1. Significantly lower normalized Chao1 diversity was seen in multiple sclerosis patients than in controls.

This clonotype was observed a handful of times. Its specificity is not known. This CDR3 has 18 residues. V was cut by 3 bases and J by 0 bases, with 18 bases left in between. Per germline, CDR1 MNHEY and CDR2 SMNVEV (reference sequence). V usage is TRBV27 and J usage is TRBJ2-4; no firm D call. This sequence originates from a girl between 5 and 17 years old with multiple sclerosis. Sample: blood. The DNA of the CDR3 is TGTGCCAGCAGTTTCCCGCCGGAACGCGCCCTAGCCAAAAACATTCAGTACTTC. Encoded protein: CASSFPPERALAKNIQYF.